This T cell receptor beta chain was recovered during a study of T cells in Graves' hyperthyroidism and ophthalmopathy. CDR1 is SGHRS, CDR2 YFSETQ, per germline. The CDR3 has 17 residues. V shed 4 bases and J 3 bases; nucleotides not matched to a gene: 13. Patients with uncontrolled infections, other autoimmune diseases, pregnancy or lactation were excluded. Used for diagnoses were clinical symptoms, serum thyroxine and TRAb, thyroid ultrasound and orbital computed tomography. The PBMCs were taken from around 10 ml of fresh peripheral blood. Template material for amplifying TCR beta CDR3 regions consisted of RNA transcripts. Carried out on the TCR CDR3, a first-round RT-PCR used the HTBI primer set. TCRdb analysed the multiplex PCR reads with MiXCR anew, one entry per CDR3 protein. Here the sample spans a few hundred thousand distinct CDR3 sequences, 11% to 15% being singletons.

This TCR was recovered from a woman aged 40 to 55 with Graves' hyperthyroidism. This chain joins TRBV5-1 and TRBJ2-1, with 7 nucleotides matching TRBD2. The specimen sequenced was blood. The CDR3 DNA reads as TGCGCCAGCAGCGCGGTCGTGGCGGGAGATATCTACAATGAGCAGTTCTTC. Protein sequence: CASSAVVAGDIYNEQFF.